The entry below describes one T cell receptor (beta chain). Its antigen is still unknown. The record originates from a study of cytomegalovirus exposure and HLA in healthy donors. Primers included in the PCR were 60 Vbeta and 13 Jbeta primers. The table came from immunoSEQ multiplex PCR; TCRdb's copy has only in-frame clones and leaves some out. The repertoire holds some 150,000 clones, with approximately 80% as singletons. Findings and caveats of the study: For TCR beta chains, V- and J-gene trimming was later linked to a missense DCLRE1C variant. Association of 15,000 to 20,000 TCR beta sequences with HLA alleles was found at 0.05 false discovery rate in a later analysis. The investigators catalogued 150 or so TCR beta chains as cytomegalovirus-associated.

Source material: PBMCs. The source of this sequence is a man aged 18 to 30 in good health and CMV-seropositive.

CDR3 in amino acids: CASSRGTSGNTGELFF. CDR3 DNA sequence: TGTGCCAGCAGTCGGGGGACTAGCGGGAACACCGGGGAGCTGTTTTTT. This chain links TRBV2 with TRBJ2-2, with 11 bases identical to TRBD2. The CDR3 has 16 residues. V lost 5 bases and J lost 1; bases outside the gene matches: 3. From germline, CDR1 is SNHLY and CDR2 FYNNEI.